The rows below give T cell receptor beta chains drawn from one sample of a study of T cell responses to AZD1222 COVID-19 vaccine. Produced via immunoSEQ multiplex PCR; TCRdb's table is partial and in-frame only. The sample gives around 100,000 clones, around 88% of which show up once; about 6% is in the top ten. The sample consisted of peripheral blood, taken 28 days after the second AZD1222 dose. These receptors all stem from an adult who received the AZD1222 COVID-19 vaccine. Each CDR3 is given without its conserved first and last residue.

cdr3_aa	v_call	j_call
AIRPQGSGANVLT	TRBV10-3	TRBJ2-6
SARVTAEAF	TRBV20-1	TRBJ1-1
ASSAELAGGPMGELF	TRBV6-1	TRBJ2-2
ASSVESGQGYEQY	TRBV9	TRBJ2-7
ASTHRDREHYGYT	TRBV5-1	TRBJ1-2
ASSQDVREQY	TRBV3-1/TRBV3-2	TRBJ2-7
ASRDRVYEKLF	TRBV6-5	TRBJ1-4
ASSEKGQWDRNQPQH	TRBV6-1	TRBJ1-5
ASSSDSLGNEQY	TRBV11-2	TRBJ2-7
ASSPGTQSTDTQY	TRBV2	TRBJ2-3
ASSPAAVGGELF	TRBV3-1/TRBV3-2	TRBJ2-2
ASSLLSGIAYNEQF	TRBV7-2	TRBJ2-1
ATSRDRGGYT	TRBV15	TRBJ1-2
ASSLANQPQH	TRBV28	TRBJ1-5
AISETSGGANTQY	TRBV10-3	TRBJ2-3
AISAGASTDTQY	TRBV10-3	TRBJ2-3
ASSFSENTEAF	TRBV12-3/TRBV12-4	TRBJ1-1
ASSYSGTMNTEAF	TRBV6-5	TRBJ1-1
ASSYVEFFSGNTIY	TRBV6-2/TRBV6-3	TRBJ1-3
ASGQGGRNTEAF	TRBV19	TRBJ1-1
ASSLAAGLSTDTQY	TRBV11-2	TRBJ2-3
ASSLKQNTEAF	TRBV12-3/TRBV12-4	TRBJ1-1
ASSLDGNYGYT	TRBV7-3	TRBJ1-2
ASSPVGSSSYNEQF	TRBV9	TRBJ2-1
ASSPRQGMYTEAF	TRBV5-1	TRBJ1-1
AIGTGHYEQY	TRBV23-1	TRBJ2-7
ASSAQGARVEKLF	TRBV10-2	TRBJ1-4
ASSLGGGGEGELF	TRBV5-4	TRBJ2-2
ASSQDRSALTEAF	TRBV4-2	TRBJ1-1
ASSPPIGAHTIY	TRBV18	TRBJ1-3
ASSHTWSAGGNEQY	TRBV7-6	TRBJ2-7
ASSFLRWASGGVGNTGELF	TRBV27	TRBJ2-2
ASSPGLARTDTQY	TRBV18	TRBJ2-3
ASSFGRGAYQETQY	TRBV5-4	TRBJ2-5
AVGGQINTGELF	TRBV6-5	TRBJ2-2
ASSFLGSSYEQY	TRBV27	TRBJ2-7
ASSPGDGRNEKLF	TRBV28	TRBJ1-4
ASSRQGQGNIQY	TRBV19	TRBJ2-4
ASSLDSETQY	TRBV11-3	TRBJ2-5
ASSSTSVGTEAF	TRBV5-1	TRBJ1-1
ASSPDGIQETQY	TRBV5-8	TRBJ2-5
ASSLAPGGAYDGYT	TRBV5-4	TRBJ1-2
ASSQAEGAGNTGELF	TRBV4-2	TRBJ2-2
ASSVAEEGTQY	TRBV10-2	TRBJ2-5
ASKGLAGERSYEQY	TRBV27	TRBJ2-7
ASSFQGGPSGNTIY	TRBV7-2	TRBJ1-3
AIGERQVGSPLH	TRBV10-3	TRBJ1-6
ASSILGYGQPQH	TRBV19	TRBJ1-5
ATEETQGAFNQPQH	TRBV10-3	TRBJ1-5
ASSSTGGGFVTEAF	TRBV7-3	TRBJ1-1
ASSRAGLAGEGTQY	TRBV4-1	TRBJ2-5
ARSAEKWWAF	TRBV7-5	TRBJ1-1
ASKLQGETNYGYT	TRBV5-1	TRBJ1-2
ASSAWAREAF	TRBV14	TRBJ1-1